Listed below are T cell receptor beta chains from one sample, sequenced in a study of T cell responses to AZD1222 COVID-19 vaccine. Clones were read by immunoSEQ multiplex PCR, and TCRdb kept only the in-frame ones, dropping some. The sample shows over 130,000 clones, approximately 92% of them seen only once. Sequences were derived from peripheral blood, sampled on day 0 of AZD1222 vaccination. The receptors derive from an adult in good health. The CDR3 runs from the conserved cysteine through the conserved F or W. The D gene is left open where the match is weak. Not every row has a clone size; where given, it reads once, few, many or a size class.

d_gene,v_gene,abundance,j_gene,CDR3nt,CDR3aa
-,TRBV5-8,-,TRBJ2-1,TGTGCCAGCATGGGCAGAATTCCTGAGCAGTTCTTC,CASMGRIPEQFF
-,TRBV27,-,TRBJ1-6,TGTGCCAGCAGTGGTGTACAATATAATTCACCCCTCCACTTT,CASSGVQYNSPLHF
-,TRBV3-1/TRBV3-2,-,TRBJ2-2,TGTGCCAGCAGCCAAGAGCTCGGGGAGCTGTTTTTT,CASSQELGELFF
-,TRBV7-2,-,TRBJ2-5,TGTGCCAGCAGCTTAGCAGGGGCGAAGACCCAGTACTTC,CASSLAGAKTQYF
TRBD1,TRBV28,-,TRBJ2-7,TGTGCCAGCAGTGCCCGGACAGGGGCCACCTACGAGCAGTACTTC,CASSARTGATYEQYF
-,TRBV29-1,-,TRBJ2-7,TGCAGCGTATTACAGGGCTACGAGCAGTACTTC,CSVLQGYEQYF
-,TRBV3-1/TRBV3-2,few,TRBJ1-3,TGTGCCAGCAGCCTTTCCCCACAACTGAGCTCTGGAAACACCATATATTTT,CASSLSPQLSSGNTIYF
TRBD1,TRBV15,-,TRBJ2-2,TGTGCCACCAGCAGAGGTCCCGGGACAGGGGGCACCGGGGAGCTGTTTTTT,CATSRGPGTGGTGELFF
-,TRBV28,few,TRBJ1-1,TGTGCCAGCAGTGAGAACACTGAAGCTTTCTTT,CASSENTEAFF
TRBD1,TRBV28,once,TRBJ1-2,TGTGCCAGCAGCCGGGGACAGCGCTATGGCTACACCTTC,CASSRGQRYGYTF
-,TRBV11-2,-,TRBJ2-5,TGTGCCAGCAGCTTTGGGGAGACCCAGTACTTC,CASSFGETQYF
TRBD1,TRBV12-3/TRBV12-4,-,TRBJ2-5,TGTGCCAGCAGCCCGGGGACAGGGGAGACCCAGTACTTC,CASSPGTGETQYF
-,TRBV7-2,-,TRBJ2-3,TGTGCCAGCAGCCCTCCTGGGCAGGTTCCAGATACGCAGTATTTT,CASSPPGQVPDTQYF
-,TRBV28,once,TRBJ1-2,TGTGCCAGCAGGACCCAAGAGTATGGCTACACCTTC,CASRTQEYGYTF
TRBD2,TRBV11-3,-,TRBJ2-3,TGTGCCAGCAGCTTAGATTCCTCGCGGGAGGGTGGCACAGATACGCAGTATTTT,CASSLDSSREGGTDTQYF
TRBD2,TRBV7-7,-,TRBJ2-2,TGTGCTAGCAGCCAGGGACTAGCGGACGGGGAGCTGTTTTTT,CASSQGLADGELFF
-,TRBV19,-,TRBJ1-4,TGTGCCAGTAGTATAGATTTCAATCGCCCAACTAATGAAAAACTGTTTTTT,CASSIDFNRPTNEKLFF
-,TRBV3-1/TRBV3-2,-,TRBJ1-5,TGTGCCAGCAGCCAAGGGGAAGGAGGGGGAAAGCCCCAGCATTTT,CASSQGEGGGKPQHF
TRBD2,TRBV25-1,-,TRBJ2-1,TGTGCCAGCAGTGGACAAGCCGGGACTAACAGCTACAATGAGCAGTTCTTC,CASSGQAGTNSYNEQFF
-,TRBV29-1,-,TRBJ2-5,TGCAGCGTGGCCCTTCGGGGCCCCCAAGAGACCCAGTACTTC,CSVALRGPQETQYF
-,TRBV2,-,TRBJ2-1,TGTGCCAGCAGTATACTGTCCTACAATGAGCAGTTCTTC,CASSILSYNEQFF
TRBD2,TRBV7-9,-,TRBJ2-1,TGTGCCAGCAGCATTCCGGGACTAGCGGGATACAATGAGCAGTTCTTC,CASSIPGLAGYNEQFF
-,TRBV3-1/TRBV3-2,-,TRBJ1-2,TGTGCCAGCAGCCAAGATCTTGGGGGTGGCTACACCTTC,CASSQDLGGGYTF
-,TRBV5-1,-,TRBJ1-3,TGCGCCAGCAGCTTGTTGGGTGGAGAAGGAAACACCATATATTTT,CASSLLGGEGNTIYF